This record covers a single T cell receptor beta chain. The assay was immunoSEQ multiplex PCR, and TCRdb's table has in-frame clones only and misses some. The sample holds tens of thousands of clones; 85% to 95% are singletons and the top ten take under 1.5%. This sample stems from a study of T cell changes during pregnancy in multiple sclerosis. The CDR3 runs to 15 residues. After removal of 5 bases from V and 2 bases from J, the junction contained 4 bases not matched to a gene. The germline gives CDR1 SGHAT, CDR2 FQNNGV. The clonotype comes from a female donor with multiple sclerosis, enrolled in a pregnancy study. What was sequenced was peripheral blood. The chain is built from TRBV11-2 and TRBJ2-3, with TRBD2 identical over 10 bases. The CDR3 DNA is TGTGCCAGCAGCCAAAGCGGGAGGGACACAGATACGCAGTATTTT. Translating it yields CASSQSGRDTDTQYF.